The clone carrying this T cell receptor beta chain was seen many times. Its antigen is not identified. The record originates from a study of CD8 T cells in ankylosing spondylitis. General study results and limits: Reports say disease-linked clones showed up significantly more in matched ankylosing spondylitis synovial fluid. Seemingly distinctive of ankylosing spondylitis blood was a TCR beta motif formed by eight highly homologous variants.

Libraries of TCR beta came from quantitative 5'-RACE with molecular barcodes. TCRdb analysed the 5' RACE reads with MiXCR anew, one entry per CDR3 protein. The sample carries 200,000 to 250,000 distinct CDR3 sequences, around 6.6% recorded once. Sequencing was carried out using blood, either unsorted or a sorted T cell fraction (not recorded which). The receptor comes from a male donor with ankylosing spondylitis.

The CDR3 DNA follows: TGTGCCAGCAAGTATTTCGAGCGGGGGTTCACAGATACGCAGTATTTT. It translates to CASKYFERGFTDTQYF. V gene TRBV2 combines with J gene TRBJ2-3; 8 bases are shared with TRBD2. This CDR3 region has 16 residues. With 7 bases clipped from V and 2 bases from J, the junction kept 11 bases outside the gene matches. CDR1 and CDR2 from the germline V gene are SNHLY and FYNNEI.